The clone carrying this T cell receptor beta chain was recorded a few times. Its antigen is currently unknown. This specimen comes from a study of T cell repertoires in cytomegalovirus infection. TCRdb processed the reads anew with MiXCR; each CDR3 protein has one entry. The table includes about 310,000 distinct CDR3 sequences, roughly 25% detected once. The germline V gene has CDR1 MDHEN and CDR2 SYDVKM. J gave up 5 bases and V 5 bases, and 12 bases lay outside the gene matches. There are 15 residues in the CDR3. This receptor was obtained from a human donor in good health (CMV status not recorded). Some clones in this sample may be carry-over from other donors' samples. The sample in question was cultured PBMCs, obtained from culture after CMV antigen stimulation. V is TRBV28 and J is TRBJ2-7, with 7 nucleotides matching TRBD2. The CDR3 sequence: CASSPPPTSRHEQYF. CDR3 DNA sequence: TGTGCCAGCAGTCCCCCCCCGACTAGCCGCCACGAGCAGTACTTC.